This T cell receptor beta chain came from a study of blood T cell repertoires in COVID-19. About the research overall: Acute and convalescent COVID-19 specimens originated in the United States, Italy and Spain. The cDNA or gDNA used as material had been derived from T cells, B-cell-depleted T cells, or PBMCs.

With V trimmed by 3 bases and J by 7 bases, 6 bases remained unmatched. Per the germline V gene, CDR1 is SGHDT and CDR2 is YYEEEE. This CDR3 region has 14 residues. In the authors' methods: By means of reference gene primer amplification, nucleated cell counts were estimated. The repertoire was sequenced with immunoSEQ multiplex PCR; TCRdb's copy has only in-frame clones and lacks some. V and J calls and clone size are as listed in that table; D and trimming were resolved from the DNA. This sample carries some 180,000 clones, about four fifths of them seen once, and the ten largest clones take about 1.9%.

This sequence joins TRBV5-6 and TRBJ1-5, with 8 positions matching TRBD1. The receptor was derived from a woman aged 80 or older with acute or convalescent COVID-19. Sample: peripheral blood. For the CDR3, the DNA is TGTGCCAGCAGCTCCGGACAGGGAGAACAGCCCCAGCATTTT. As protein: CASSSGQGEQPQHF.